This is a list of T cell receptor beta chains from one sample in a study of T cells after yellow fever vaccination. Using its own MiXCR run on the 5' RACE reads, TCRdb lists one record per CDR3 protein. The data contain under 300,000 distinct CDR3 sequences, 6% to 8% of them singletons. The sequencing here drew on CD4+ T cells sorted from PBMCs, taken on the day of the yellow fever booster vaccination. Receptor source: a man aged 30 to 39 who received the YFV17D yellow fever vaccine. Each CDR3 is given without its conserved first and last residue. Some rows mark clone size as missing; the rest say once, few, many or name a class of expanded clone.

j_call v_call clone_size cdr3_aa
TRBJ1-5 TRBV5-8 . ASSGGQGAGQPQH
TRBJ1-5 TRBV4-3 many ASSHSTGNNQPQH
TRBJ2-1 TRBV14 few ASSQGKRLTGWGSQF
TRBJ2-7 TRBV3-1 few ASSPGSGTSGTYEQY
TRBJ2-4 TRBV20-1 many SASPGSGSDIQY
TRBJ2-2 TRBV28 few ASSFGSAGVLFTGELF
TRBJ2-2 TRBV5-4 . ASSLVGTYTGELF
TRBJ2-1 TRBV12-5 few ASGSPSGSSYNEQF
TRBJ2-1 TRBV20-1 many SARDRSGLSSYNEQF
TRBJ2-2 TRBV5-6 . ASSLIGGSDTGELF
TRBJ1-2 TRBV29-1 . SADKTERSDYGYT
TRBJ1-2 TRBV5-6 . ASGTGTLSYGYT
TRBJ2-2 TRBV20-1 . SARRTGEGAGELF
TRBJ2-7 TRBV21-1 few ASSTPGQGGPAEQY
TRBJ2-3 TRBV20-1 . SASDRSTDTQY
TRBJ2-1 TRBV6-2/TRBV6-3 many ASREVFAGAGNEQF
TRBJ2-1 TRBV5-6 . ASSFQGLPGV
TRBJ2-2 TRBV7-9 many ASSRRGDLRFGELF
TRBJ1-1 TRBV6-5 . ASSFQTGGDEAF
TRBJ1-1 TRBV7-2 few ASSLQSGDTEAF
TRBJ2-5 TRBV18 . ASSPRIASYQETQY
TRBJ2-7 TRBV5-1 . ASSLGPGGSYEQY
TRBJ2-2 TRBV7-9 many ASGIAGGTGELF
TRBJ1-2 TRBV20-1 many SASTEPYGYT
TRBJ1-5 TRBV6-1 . ASSEARGPKH
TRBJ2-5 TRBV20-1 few SAPIWGRAQETQY
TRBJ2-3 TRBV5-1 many ASSLRQTDTQY
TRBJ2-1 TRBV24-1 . ATRKGRGGMAYNEQF
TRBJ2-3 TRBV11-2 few ASSLIAGTLTDTQY
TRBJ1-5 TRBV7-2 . ASSLAESQPQH
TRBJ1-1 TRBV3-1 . ASSQEALLDTEAF
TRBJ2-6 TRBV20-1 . SAPVPPGANVLT
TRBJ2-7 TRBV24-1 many ATSDPGRWQY
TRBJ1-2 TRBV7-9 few ASSLAETRGSGYT
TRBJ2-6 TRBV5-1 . ASTPAGFSSTGANVLT
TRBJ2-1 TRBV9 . ASSVEAGSYNEQF
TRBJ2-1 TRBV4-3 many ASSQDALADYNEQF
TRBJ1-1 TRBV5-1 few ASSLLPAGDTEAF
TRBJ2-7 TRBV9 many ASSATDRAYEQY
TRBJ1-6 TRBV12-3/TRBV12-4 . ASSFQGNSPLH
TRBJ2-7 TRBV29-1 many SVLGQGAWEQY
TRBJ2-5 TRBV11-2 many ASSSPRGGETQY
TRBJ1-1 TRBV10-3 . AIAVAGNTEAF